This T cell receptor (beta chain) was retrieved from a study of blood T cell repertoires in COVID-19. Study overall: Whether acute or convalescent, the COVID-19 samples came from the United States, Italy and Spain. From T cells, B-cell-depleted T cells, or PBMCs came the material, which was cDNA or gDNA.

CDR1 MNHNY and CDR2 SVGAGI come from the germline V gene (reference sequence). Trimming pared 0 bases from V and 5 bases from J, leaving 7 bases between. CDR3 length: 14 residues. This clone was seen only once. Per the study methods: Amplification of reference gene primers provided the estimated nucleated cell counts. Measured with immunoSEQ multiplex PCR; TCRdb has only the in-frame clones, and not every one. V, J and clone size reflect that table, while D and trimming were determined from the DNA. Altogether about 240,000 clones are present, about 82% being singletons, with the ten largest covering more than 9%.

Sequencing was carried out using peripheral blood. The sequence was obtained from a man at least 80 years old with acute or convalescent COVID-19. This chain links TRBV6-6 with TRBJ1-4; D not resolved. DNA for the CDR3: TGTGCCAGCAGTTACTCGGGGAGAAATGAAAAACTGTTTTTT. Its translation is CASSYSGRNEKLFF.